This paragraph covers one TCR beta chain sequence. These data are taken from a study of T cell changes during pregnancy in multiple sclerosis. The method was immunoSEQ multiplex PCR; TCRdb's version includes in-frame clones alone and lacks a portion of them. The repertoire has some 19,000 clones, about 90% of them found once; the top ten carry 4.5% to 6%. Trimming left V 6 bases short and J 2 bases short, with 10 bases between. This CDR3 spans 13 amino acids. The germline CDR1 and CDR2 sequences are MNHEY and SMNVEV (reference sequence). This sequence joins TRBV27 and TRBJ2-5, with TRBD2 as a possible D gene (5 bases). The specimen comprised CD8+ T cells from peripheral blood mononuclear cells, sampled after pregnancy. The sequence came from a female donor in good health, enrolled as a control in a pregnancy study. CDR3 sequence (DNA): TGTGCCAGCAGCATGACTACTCAAGAGACCCAGTACTTC. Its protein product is CASSMTTQETQYF.